This T cell receptor beta chain was captured in a study of blood T cell repertoires in COVID-19. Study in general: The United States, Italy and Spain were the sources of the acute and convalescent COVID-19 samples. Sources were T cells, B-cell-depleted T cells, or PBMCs; the material itself was cDNA or gDNA.

The authors' processing: Reference gene primer amplification in the assay estimated nucleated cell counts. The table came from immunoSEQ multiplex PCR; TCRdb's copy has only in-frame clones and leaves some out. That table supplies the V and J calls and clone size; D and trimming were determined from the DNA. The profile shows roughly 180,000 clones, 84% of them singletons. Germline V gives CDR1 MNHEY, CDR2 SVGAGI. The length of the CDR3 is 13 residues. The J segment lost 0 bases and the V segment lost 9 bases, leaving 4 bases of the junction unmatched. The sample comprised peripheral blood. The receptor comes from a middle-aged man who had recovered from COVID-19. The chain has TRBV6-5 and TRBJ2-7, with 8 nucleotides matching TRBD1. The CDR3 here is CASDRGLSYEQYF. For the CDR3, the DNA is TGTGCCAGTGACAGGGGCCTCTCCTACGAGCAGTACTTC.